This T cell receptor (beta chain) was captured in a study of OX40 agonist ivuxolimab in advanced cancers. Germline CDR1 reads MGHDK; CDR2 reads SYGVNS. Trimming removed 1 base at V and 13 bases at J, with 17 bases between. The CDR3 is 15 amino acids. Clones were sequenced by immunoSEQ multiplex PCR, and TCRdb holds only the in-frame ones, with some missing. This table holds some 65,000 clones, about nine tenths found once. The source was CD4+ or CD8+ T cells sorted from blood, collected in a trial of the OX40 agonist ivuxolimab. The sequence was obtained from an adult with an advanced solid tumor such as melanoma, head and neck, liver or kidney cancer. The chain has TRBV25-1 and TRBJ1-6; tentative D call: TRBD1 (6 bases). This CDR3 is CASSEFSGAVLPLHF. The CDR3 nucleotides read TGTGCCAGCAGTGAATTCTCGGGGGCGGTGTTGCCCCTCCACTTT.